The source of this T cell receptor beta chain is a study of regulatory T cells in long-lasting Graves disease. Across the whole study: Antithyroid drugs had been given to newly diagnosed Graves' patients for under 3 months. Study results and limitations: Whereas new patients shared 966 public clonotypes, persistent patients shared more, at 2,741.

This clonotype was recorded many times. Its antigen remains unidentified. Arm-PCR of CDR3 regions with iRepertoire HTBI primers generated TCR beta libraries. Study processing details: In the combined samples, some 59 TRBV and 15 or so TRBJ segments were identified. TCRdb processed the multiplex PCR reads anew with MiXCR; each CDR3 protein has one entry. The V and J calls come from TCRdb's annotation, not from the publication. The data show 320,000 or so distinct CDR3 sequences, 18% seen once. Time point of the sample: newly diagnosed GD, antithyroid drugs for less than 3 months. The TCR library used RNA extracted from PBMCs. CDR1 and CDR2 from the germline V gene are LNHDA and SQIVND (reference sequence). V was pared by 5 bases and J by 0 bases, with 13 bases between. The CDR3 length is 16 residues.

The receptor's source is a female donor with Graves disease. This specimen consisted of peripheral blood mononuclear cells (PBMCs), obtained at new diagnosis, from a patient treated with antithyroid drugs. J is TRBJ1-4 and V is TRBV19; a possible D gene is TRBD1 (5 bases). The CDR3 DNA follows: TGTGCCAGTAGTGGACACATGAAAGCAACTAATGAAAAACTGTTTTTT. This translates into CASSGHMKATNEKLFF.